The source of this TCR beta chain is a study of T cell responses to AZD1222 COVID-19 vaccine. About the research overall: Second-dose schedules of about 4 or about 12 weeks were combined.

With regard to this clone: Its specificity is not known.

TCRdb's table, derived via immunoSEQ multiplex PCR, lists solely in-frame clones and lacks some. Of under 140,000 clones in the sample, about 90% were seen once. Findings and limits, study-wide: Baseline seropositivity characterized only a handful of AZD1222 recipients. CD4 TCRs linked to vaccination spanned spike, dominating at 160-218 and 743-854.

CDR3 length equals 17 residues. Germline assignment: CDR1 SGHTA and CDR2 FQGNSA. J was trimmed by 5 bases and V by 5 bases; bases with no gene match: 12. The chain employs TRBV7-2 and TRBJ1-2; the match to TRBD1 covers 12 bases. This receptor was obtained from an adult in good health. Sample: peripheral blood, taken on day 0 of AZD1222 vaccination. CDR3: CASSPSGGGQGAYGYTF. CDR3 sequence (DNA): TGTGCCAGCAGCCCTAGCGGCGGGGGACAGGGGGCATATGGCTACACCTTC.